Below, 8 T cell receptor beta chains from the same sample are listed, as sequenced in a study of human T cells and chemical hapten exposure. The time point denotes: patch test 3, about 24 weeks after DPC sensitization. Treatment reported: therapeutic diphenylcyclopropenone sensitization with weekly scalp DPC. TCRdb independently ran MiXCR on the RACE reads; one entry per CDR3 protein. The sample has just over 70,000 distinct CDR3 sequences, around 10% seen once. The sample in question was whole blood, obtained in connection with sensitization to the hapten diphenylcyclopropenone (DPC). The receptor source for this set is a woman in her forties or fifties with alopecia areata. Some clones in this sample may be carry-over from other donors' samples.

This clonotype was observed many times. The J gene is TRBJ2-2, the V gene TRBV7-9; 14 bases align to TRBD2. With V trimmed by 3 bases and J by 4 bases, 1 base remained unmatched. Germline assignment: CDR1 SEHNR and CDR2 FQNEAQ (reference sequence). The CDR3 is 16 residues long. The CDR3 region is CASSLGLAGVTGELFF. The CDR3 DNA sequence: TGTGCCAGCAGCTTGGGACTAGCGGGGGTCACCGGGGAGCTGTTTTTT. Together with reference TRBV7-9 and TRBJ2-2, the CDR3 gives the full variable domain: DTGVSQNPRHKITKRGQNVTFRCDPISEHNRLYWYRQTLGQGPEFLTYFQNEAQLEKSRLLSDRFSAERPKGSFSTLEIQRTEQGDSAMYLCASSLGLAGVTGELFFGEGSRLTVL.

This chain's CDR3 is CASSPGTLREQYF. DNA for the CDR3: TGTGCCAGCAGTCCCGGGACGCTGAGGGAGCAGTACTTC. J is TRBJ2-7 and V is TRBV12-3 or TRBV12-4; tentatively, D is TRBD1 or TRBD2 (5 bases each). Trimming left V 5 bases short and J 7 bases short, with 15 bases between. The CDR3 covers 13 residues.

The gene calls are TRBV6-6 and TRBJ1-3, with D hard to call. CDR1 and CDR2 from the germline V gene are MNHNY and SVGAGI (reference sequence). V was clipped by 0 bases and J by 2 bases, with 11 bases between them. CDR3 length: 16 amino acids. DNA of the CDR3: TGTGCCAGCAGTTACTCAGGGTCATTTACTGGAAACACCATATATTTT. Protein product: CASSYSGSFTGNTIYF.

This chain links TRBV11-3 with TRBJ1-1; a weak D match, TRBD1 (5 bases). The CDR3 length is 14 residues. From germline, CDR1 is SGHNT and CDR2 YENEEA. V lost 5 bases to trimming and J lost 1 base, with 11 bases between them. The CDR3 DNA reads TGTGCCAGCAGCAAAGGACACGCGAACACTGAAGCTTTCTTT. It encodes CASSKGHANTEAFF.

In this sample, this clonotype turned up a few times. V gene TRBV6-6 combines with J gene TRBJ2-1; 7 nucleotides align to TRBD2. Germline CDR1 reads MNHNY; CDR2 reads SVGAGI (reference sequence). Germline trimming cut 2 bases from V and 1 base from J; bases unmatched to any gene: 2. This CDR3 has 15 amino acids. The CDR3 DNA reads as TGTGCCAGCAGTTACGGGCGGGAGTCCTACAATGAGCAGTTCTTC. It translates to CASSYGRESYNEQFF.

This clonotype was seen at least ten times. The chain has TRBV21-1 and TRBJ2-3; the table's D call, TRBD1, has no DNA check behind it. TRBV21-1 is deemed a pseudogene. The CDR3 extends over 18 amino acids. The DNA for the CDR3 is TGTGCCAGCAGCCCAAGTCTTCCGACAGAGTTCCTGGCAGATACGCAGTATTTT. It codes for CASSPSLPTEFLADTQYF.

The sample holds a few counts of this clonotype. The chain combines TRBV7-9 with TRBJ2-5, with D unresolved. Germline V gives CDR1 SEHNR, CDR2 FQNEAQ (reference sequence). CDR3 length: 13 residues. V was clipped by 1 base and J by 6 bases, with 9 bases between them. As DNA, the CDR3 is TGTGCCAGCAGCTTAGATCCAGCAAAGACCCAGTACTTC. Residues: CASSLDPAKTQYF.

This clonotype was detected only a few times. The chain joins TRBV28 to TRBJ2-3; the match to TRBD1 covers 10 bases. The CDR3 totals 18 residues. V was pared by 2 bases and J by 0 bases, with 8 bases of the junction left unmatched. Germline V CDR1 and CDR2: MDHEN, SYDVKM. CDR3 protein: CASSLRAGQGPSTDTQYF. The CDR3 DNA follows: TGTGCCAGCAGTTTAAGGGCGGGACAGGGGCCAAGCACAGATACGCAGTATTTT.